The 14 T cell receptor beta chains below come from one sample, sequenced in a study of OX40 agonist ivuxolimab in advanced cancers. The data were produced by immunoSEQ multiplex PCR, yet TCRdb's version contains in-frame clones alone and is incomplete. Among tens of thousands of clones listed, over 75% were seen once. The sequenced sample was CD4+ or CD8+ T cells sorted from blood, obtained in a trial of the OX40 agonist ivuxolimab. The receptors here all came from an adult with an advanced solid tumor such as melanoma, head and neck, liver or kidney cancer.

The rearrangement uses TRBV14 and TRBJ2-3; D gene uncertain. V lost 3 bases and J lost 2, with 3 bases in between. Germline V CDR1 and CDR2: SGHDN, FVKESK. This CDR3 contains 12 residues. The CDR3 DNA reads TGTGCCAGCAGCCATGTCACAGATACGCAGTATTTT. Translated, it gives CASSHVTDTQYF. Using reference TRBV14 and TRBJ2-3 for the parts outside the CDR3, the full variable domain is EAGVTQFPSHSVIEKGQTVTLRCDPISGHDNLYWYRRVMGKEIKFLLHFVKESKQDESGMPNNRFLAERTGGTYSTLKVQPAELEDSGVYFCASSHVTDTQYFGPGTRLTVL.

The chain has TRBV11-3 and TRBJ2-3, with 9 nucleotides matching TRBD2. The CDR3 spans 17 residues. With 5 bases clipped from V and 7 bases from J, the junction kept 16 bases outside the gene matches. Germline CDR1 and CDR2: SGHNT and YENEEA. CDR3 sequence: CASSQSWLREGRYTQYF. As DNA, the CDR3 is TGTGCCAGCAGCCAGAGTTGGTTGCGGGAGGGCCGGTATACGCAGTATTTT. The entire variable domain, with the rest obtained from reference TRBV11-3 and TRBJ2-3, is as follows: EAGVVQSPRYKIIEKKQPVAFWCNPISGHNTLYWYLQNLGQGPELLIRYENEEAVDDSQLPKDRFSAERLKGVDSTLKIQPAELGDSAVYLCASSQSWLREGRYTQYFGPGTRLTVL.

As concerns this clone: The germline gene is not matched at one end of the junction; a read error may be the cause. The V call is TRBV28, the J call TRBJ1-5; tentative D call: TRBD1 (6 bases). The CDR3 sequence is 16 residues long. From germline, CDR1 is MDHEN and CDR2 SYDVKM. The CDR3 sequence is CASSLFLGGLKQPQHF. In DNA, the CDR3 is TGTGCCAGCAGCTTATTCCTTGGGGGGCTAAAGCAGCCCCAGCATTTT.

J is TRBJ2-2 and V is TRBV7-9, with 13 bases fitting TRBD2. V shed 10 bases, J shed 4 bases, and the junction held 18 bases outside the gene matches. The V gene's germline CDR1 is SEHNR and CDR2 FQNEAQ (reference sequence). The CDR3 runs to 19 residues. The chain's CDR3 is CATNQELAGGPRLTGELFF. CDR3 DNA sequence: TGTGCCACCAACCAAGAACTAGCGGGAGGGCCCCGGCTCACCGGGGAGCTGTTTTTT.

As DNA, the CDR3 is TGCAGCGTTGAAGGACACTTCTCCATGAACACTGAAGCTTTCTTT. Translated: CSVEGHFSMNTEAFF. The V gene is TRBV29-1, the J gene TRBJ1-1; D is uncertain. Germline CDR1 SQVTM, CDR2 ANQGSEA. The V gene lost 1 base and the J gene lost 0 bases, with 12 bases spanning the gap. This CDR3 is built from 15 residues.

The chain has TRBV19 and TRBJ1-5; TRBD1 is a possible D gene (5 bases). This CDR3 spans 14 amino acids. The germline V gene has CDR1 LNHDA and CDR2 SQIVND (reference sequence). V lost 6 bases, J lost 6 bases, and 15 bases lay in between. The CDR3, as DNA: TGTGCCAGTAGCCAGGTCGCGGGGGTTCAGCCCCAGCATTTT. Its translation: CASSQVAGVQPQHF.

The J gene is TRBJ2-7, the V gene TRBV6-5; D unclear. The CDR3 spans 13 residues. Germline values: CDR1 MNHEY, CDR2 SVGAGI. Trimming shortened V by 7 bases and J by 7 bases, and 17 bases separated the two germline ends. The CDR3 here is CASTNSGSGEQYF. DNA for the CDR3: TGTGCCAGCACCAACTCCGGGTCCGGAGAGCAGTACTTC.

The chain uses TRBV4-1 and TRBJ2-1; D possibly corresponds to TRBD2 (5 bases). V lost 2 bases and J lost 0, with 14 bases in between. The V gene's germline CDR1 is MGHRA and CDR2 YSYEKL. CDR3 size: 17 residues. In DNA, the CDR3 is TGCGCCAGCAGCCAAAGAGGGCCGCCCCTCTCCTACAATGAGCAGTTCTTC. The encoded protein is CASSQRGPPLSYNEQFF.

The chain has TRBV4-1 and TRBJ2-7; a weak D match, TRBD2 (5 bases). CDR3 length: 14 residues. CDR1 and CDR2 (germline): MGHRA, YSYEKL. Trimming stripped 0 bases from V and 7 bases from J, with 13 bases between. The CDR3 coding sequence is TGCGCCAGCAGCCAAGAAGTGAGGGCCGGGGAGCAGTACTTC. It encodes CASSQEVRAGEQYF.

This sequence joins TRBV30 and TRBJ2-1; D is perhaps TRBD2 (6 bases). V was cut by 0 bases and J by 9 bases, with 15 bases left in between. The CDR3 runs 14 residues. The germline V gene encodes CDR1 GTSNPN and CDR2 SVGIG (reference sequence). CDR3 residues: CAWSVGATSPEQFF. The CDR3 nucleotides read TGTGCCTGGAGTGTAGGAGCGACTAGTCCTGAGCAGTTCTTC.

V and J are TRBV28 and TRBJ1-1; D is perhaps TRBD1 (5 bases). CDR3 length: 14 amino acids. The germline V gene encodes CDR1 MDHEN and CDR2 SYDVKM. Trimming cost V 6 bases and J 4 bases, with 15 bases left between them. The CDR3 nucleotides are TGTGCCAGCAGCCCGGGGGGTGGCAGCACTGAAGCTTTCTTT. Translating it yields CASSPGGGSTEAFF.

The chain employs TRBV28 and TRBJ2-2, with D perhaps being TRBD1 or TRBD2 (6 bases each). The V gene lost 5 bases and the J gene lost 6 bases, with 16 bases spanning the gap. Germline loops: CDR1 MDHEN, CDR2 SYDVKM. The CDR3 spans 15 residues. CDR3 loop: CASSVGGGGAGELFF. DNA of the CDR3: TGTGCCAGCAGTGTCGGGGGCGGTGGGGCCGGGGAGCTGTTTTTT.

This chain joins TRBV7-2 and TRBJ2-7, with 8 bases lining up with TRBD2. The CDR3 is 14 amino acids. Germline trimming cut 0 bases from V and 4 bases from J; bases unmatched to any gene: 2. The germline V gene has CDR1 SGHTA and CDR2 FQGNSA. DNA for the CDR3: TGTGCCAGCAGCTTAGCGGTAGCGGGGTACGAGCAGTACTTC. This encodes CASSLAVAGYEQYF.

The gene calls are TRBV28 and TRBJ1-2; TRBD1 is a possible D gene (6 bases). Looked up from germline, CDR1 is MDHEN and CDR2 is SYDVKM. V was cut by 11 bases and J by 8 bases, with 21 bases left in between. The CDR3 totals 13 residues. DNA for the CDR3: TGTGCCGGTCGCGGGAATACAGGGAAGGGCTACACCTTC. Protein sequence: CAGRGNTGKGYTF.